This T cell receptor (beta chain) comes out of a study of blood T cells in healthy people across ages. Alongside a J-beta primer mix, a sample-barcoded 5' primer served in a second PCR lasting roughly 7 to 12 cycles. MiXCR, run by TCRdb on the 5' RACE reads, gives a single entry per CDR3 protein. The sample has roughly 1.7 million distinct CDR3 sequences, about 32% seen once. This CDR3 has 14 residues. Germline loops: CDR1 SEHNR, CDR2 FQNEAQ (reference sequence). V was pared by 4 bases and J by 6 bases, with 15 bases between. The study's findings and limits: No conclusive comparison of naive versus antigen-experienced cells was possible with unsorted PBMCs.

Isolation per sample recovered at least 7 million PBMCs. About this clonotype: Its antigen is as yet unknown.

The genes are TRBV7-9 and TRBJ1-2; no definite D call. The sequencing input was blood. The source is a woman in her twenties or thirties in good health. CDR3 sequence (DNA): TGTGCCAGCAGCTCCAGCGCAGCTATGGATGGCTACACCTTC. Residues: CASSSSAAMDGYTF.